This T cell receptor beta chain was found in a study of blood T cell repertoires in COVID-19. Overall study: Researchers got acute and convalescent COVID-19 samples from the United States, Italy and Spain. From T cells, B-cell-depleted T cells, or PBMCs came the material, which was cDNA or gDNA.

This clone turned up a few times. CDR3 length: 17 residues. The V end was cut by 4 bases, the J end by 5 bases, with 20 bases between. Germline CDR1 and CDR2: MNHNS and SASEGT. How the authors handled the data: From reference gene primer amplification, estimates of nucleated cell counts were derived. Some clones are missing from TCRdb's copy, which holds only in-frame ones; the method was immunoSEQ multiplex PCR. V and J calls and clone size are copied from that table; D and trimming were computed from the DNA. The table lists 9,500 to 15,000 clones, 75% to 90% of them singletons, with about 5.2% in the top ten.

This sequence joins TRBV6-1 and TRBJ2-2, with TRBD1 as a possible D gene (5 bases). This TCR was sampled from a human donor in a cohort sampled during active COVID-19. The sequenced sample was peripheral blood. DNA for the CDR3: TGTGCCAGCAGTGGGGGCTATATGAGAACGAGAACCGGGGAGCTGTTTTTT. It codes for CASSGGYMRTRTGELFF.